A selection of T cell receptor beta chains follows, all from one sample in a study of blood T cell repertoires in COVID-19. Sequencing was performed with immunoSEQ multiplex PCR; in TCRdb, only in-frame clones are kept and a portion is missing. The data contain 110,000 to 150,000 clones, 86% of them singletons. Sequencing was done on a sample of PBMCs or T cells enriched from blood (not recorded which). Source of these receptors: a man aged 45-65 years who had recovered from COVID-19. Both conserved end residues are part of each CDR3. D genes are given only for firm matches. Only part of the rows carry a size: once, few, many, or a class if the clone is expanded.

>TRBV5-1|TRBJ1-1|15|TRBD1|.
CASAARDRENTEAFF
TGCGCCAGCGCCGCCAGGGACAGGGAGAATACTGAAGCTTTCTTT
>TRBV5-1|TRBJ1-2|14|.|once
CASSESPEGYGYTF
TGCGCCAGCAGCGAGAGCCCGGAGGGCTATGGCTACACCTTC
>TRBV7-3|TRBJ2-1|14|.|.
CASSSSQVGGKKFF
TGTGCCAGCAGCTCCTCTCAGGTGGGCGGGAAGAAGTTCTTC
>TRBV5-1|TRBJ2-3|17|TRBD2|once
CASSLGRAAGGVDTQYF
TGCGCCAGCAGCTTGGGGAGGGCAGCGGGGGGCGTGGATACGCAGTATTTT
>TRBV24-1|TRBJ2-2|18|TRBD2|.
CATSDGLAGGVNTGELFF
TGTGCCACCAGTGACGGACTAGCGGGAGGCGTCAACACCGGGGAGCTGTTTTTT
>TRBV5-4|TRBJ1-6|15|TRBD1|.
CASRDRGTYNSPLHF
TGTGCCAGCAGGGACAGGGGCACCTATAATTCACCCCTCCACTTT
>TRBV11-3|TRBJ2-7|14|TRBD1|once
CASSLTGLSHEQYF
TGTGCCAGCAGCCTGACAGGGCTCTCCCACGAGCAGTACTTC
>TRBV3-1/TRBV3-2|TRBJ1-3|17|.|.
CASSPHMTGRSGNTIYF
TGTGCCAGCAGCCCACATATGACAGGCCGCTCTGGAAACACCATATATTTT
>TRBV14|TRBJ2-3|15|.|.
CASSQEIPGTDTQYF
TGTGCCAGCAGCCAAGAAATCCCGGGCACAGATACGCAGTATTTT
>TRBV14|TRBJ1-1|15|.|.
CASSRGFGGSTEAFF
TGTGCCAGCAGCCGGGGCTTTGGAGGGAGCACTGAAGCTTTCTTT
>TRBV6-4|TRBJ1-3|17|TRBD1|.
CASSDSNRGDSGNTIYF
TGTGCCAGCAGTGACTCGAACAGGGGCGACTCTGGAAACACCATATATTTT
>TRBV6-2/TRBV6-3|TRBJ2-2|16|TRBD2|.
CASSTPLAGDTGELFF
TGTGCCAGCAGTACCCCCCTAGCGGGAGACACCGGGGAGCTGTTTTTT
>TRBV21-1|TRBJ2-2|14|.|few
CASSKRGRAGELFF
TGTGCCAGCAGCAAACGAGGCAGGGCCGGGGAGCTGTTTTTT
>TRBV30|TRBJ2-2|14|.|.
CAWSTGIISGELFF
TGTGCCTGGAGTACCGGGATAATCTCCGGGGAGCTGTTTTTT
>TRBV5-5|TRBJ2-2|14|TRBD2|.
CASSLSGERRELFF
TGTGCCAGCAGCTTGAGCGGGGAACGGAGGGAGCTGTTTTTT
>TRBV18|TRBJ1-2|13|TRBD1|once
CASSSNTGDGYTF
TGTGCCAGCTCCAGTAATACAGGGGATGGCTACACCTTC
>TRBV4-1|TRBJ2-2|16|TRBD2|.
CASSQVSSGGAGELFF
TGCGCCAGCAGCCAAGTGTCTAGCGGGGGGGCCGGGGAGCTGTTTTTT
>TRBV18|TRBJ1-6|16|TRBD1|.
CASSSRTGGNNSPLHF
TGTGCCAGCTCATCCAGGACAGGGGGTAATAATTCACCCCTCCACTTT
>TRBV18|TRBJ1-2|16|.|.
CASSPPGLTSSYGYTF
TGTGCCAGCTCACCACCCGGGTTAACGTCCTCCTATGGCTACACCTTC
>TRBV6-5|TRBJ1-1|16|.|.
CASSYSGQHMNTEAFF
TGTGCCAGCAGTTACTCCGGACAGCACATGAACACTGAAGCTTTCTTT
>TRBV12-3/TRBV12-4|TRBJ1-1|12|TRBD1|.
CASSPRDRGAFF
TGTGCCAGCAGTCCACGGGACAGGGGGGCTTTCTTT
>TRBV19|TRBJ2-3|13|TRBD1|.
CASRGTETDTQYF
TGTGCCAGTAGAGGGACAGAAACAGATACGCAGTATTTT
>TRBV28|TRBJ2-7|14|TRBD2|.
CASFPSGSLYEQYF
TGTGCCAGCTTCCCCAGCGGGAGTCTCTACGAGCAGTACTTC
>TRBV7-2|TRBJ2-2|14|.|.
CASSLSGVTGELFF
TGTGCCAGCAGCTTATCAGGGGTCACCGGGGAGCTGTTTTTT
>TRBV2|TRBJ1-1|13|TRBD1|.
CASSKTGGLEAFF
TGTGCCAGCAGTAAGACAGGGGGTCTTGAAGCTTTCTTT
>TRBV2|TRBJ2-5|14|TRBD2|.
CASSAGGAFETQYF
TGTGCCAGCAGTGCCGGGGGGGCATTCGAGACCCAGTACTTC
>TRBV11-1|TRBJ2-3|14|.|.
CASSSGSITDTQYF
TGTGCCAGCAGCTCGGGGTCGATCACAGATACGCAGTATTTT
>TRBV5-1|TRBJ2-6|20|TRBD1|.
CASSFATGTGLSSGANVLTF
TGCGCCAGCAGCTTCGCCACCGGGACAGGGCTTTCCTCTGGGGCCAACGTCCTGACTTTC
>TRBV28|TRBJ1-5|13|.|.
CASRLDSNQPQHF
TGTGCCAGCAGGCTCGACAGTAATCAGCCCCAGCATTTT
>TRBV28|TRBJ1-2|13|TRBD1|.
CASRPSGGGGYTF
TGTGCCAGCAGACCCTCGGGAGGGGGCGGCTACACCTTC
>TRBV9|TRBJ1-5|16|TRBD1|few
CASSTGQGMGNQPQHF
TGTGCCAGCAGCACCGGACAGGGGATGGGCAATCAGCCCCAGCATTTT
>TRBV9|TRBJ2-5|14|.|.
CASSVGRGSETQYF
TGTGCCAGCAGCGTAGGCAGGGGATCGGAGACCCAGTACTTC
>TRBV6-6|TRBJ2-2|13|.|.
CASRIRGAGELFF
TGTGCCAGCAGGATCAGGGGGGCCGGGGAGCTGTTTTTT
>TRBV4-3|TRBJ2-7|14|TRBD2|.
CASSHGLASYEQYF
TGCGCCAGCAGCCACGGACTAGCGAGCTACGAGCAGTACTTC
>TRBV28|TRBJ2-1|19|.|once
CASSSQTLTGLVAYNEQFF
TGTGCCAGCAGTTCTCAAACCCTGACAGGATTGGTAGCCTACAATGAGCAGTTCTTC
>TRBV18|TRBJ2-7|14|TRBD2|.
CASSWTSGFGEQYF
TGTGCCAGCTCCTGGACTAGCGGGTTTGGCGAGCAGTACTTC
>TRBV24-1|TRBJ2-2|16|TRBD1|.
CATSDPDRRSTGELFF
TGTGCCACCAGTGACCCGGACAGGAGGAGCACCGGGGAGCTGTTTTTT
>TRBV7-9|TRBJ1-2|13|.|.
CASSLALNYGYTF
TGTGCCAGCAGCCTAGCCTTAAACTATGGCTACACCTTC
>TRBV28|TRBJ1-4|13|.|.
CASMGRGNEKLFF
TGTGCCAGCATGGGAAGGGGCAATGAAAAACTGTTTTTT
>TRBV9|TRBJ2-2|15|TRBD1|.
CASSVRTGPTGELFF
TGTGCCAGCAGCGTAAGGACAGGCCCCACCGGGGAGCTGTTTTTT
>TRBV2|TRBJ2-5|18|TRBD1|few
CASSALIRTGPNQETQYF
TGTGCCAGCAGTGCTTTGATTAGGACAGGACCGAACCAAGAGACCCAGTACTTC
>TRBV9|TRBJ1-5|14|TRBD1|.
CASSPGQGAQPQHF
TGTGCCAGCAGCCCTGGACAGGGCGCTCAGCCCCAGCATTTT
>TRBV30|TRBJ2-5|15|TRBD1|.
CAWSVGQGAQETQYF
TGTGCCTGGAGTGTTGGACAGGGGGCTCAAGAGACCCAGTACTTC
>TRBV5-1|TRBJ1-4|15|TRBD1|.
CASSLIGQGGEKLFF
TGCGCCAGCAGCTTGATCGGACAGGGAGGCGAAAAACTGTTTTTT